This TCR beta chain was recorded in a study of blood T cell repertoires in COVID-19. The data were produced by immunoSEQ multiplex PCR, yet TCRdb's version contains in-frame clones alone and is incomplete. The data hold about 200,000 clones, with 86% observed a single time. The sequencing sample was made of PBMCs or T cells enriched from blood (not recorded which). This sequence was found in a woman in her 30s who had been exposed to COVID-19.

This CDR3 reads CASRMTGDFYGYTF. In DNA form, the CDR3 reads TGTGCCAGCAGGATGACAGGGGACTTTTATGGCTACACCTTC. This chain joins TRBV19 and TRBJ1-2; TRBD1 matches at 8 bases. The CDR3 length is 14 residues. Trimming cost V 9 bases and J 5 bases; bases outside gene matches: 11. Germline V gene data show CDR1 as LNHDA and CDR2 as SQIVND (reference sequence).